Presented here are 27 T cell receptor beta chains from one specimen sequenced in a study of Ad26.COV2.S vaccination and SARS-CoV-2 variants. As to treatment: some 20 received Ad26.COV2.S at low or high dose, single or two shots; about 5 received placebo; per-sample allocation not given. At day 63 after the first vaccine or placebo injection, samples were drawn. Repertoires were generated with immunoSEQ multiplex PCR, while TCRdb's copy carries only in-frame clones and drops some. The sample consists of around 350,000 clones, approximately 81% of them appearing once. The source was peripheral blood, collected in a trial of Ad26.COV2.S vaccine versus placebo. The origin of the receptors is a person aged 18-65 years who received the Ad26.COV2.S COVID-19 vaccine or a placebo.

The chain is built from TRBV5-1 and TRBJ2-1; 7 bases agree with TRBD2. Unmatched junction bases numbered 9, after V lost 6 bases and J lost 0 bases. Looked up from germline, CDR1 is SGHRS and CDR2 is YFSETQ. This CDR3 is built from 16 residues. Here the CDR3 DNA reads TGCGCCAGCACCCCAATGGGGGGGAGCTCCTACAATGAGCAGTTCTTC. Translation gives CASTPMGGSSYNEQFF.

CDR3 DNA: TGTGCCAGCACCCTAGGGACGGCGGGCCTCGAGCAGTACTTC. It specifies CASTLGTAGLEQYF. The rearrangement uses TRBV28 and TRBJ2-7; the D call may be TRBD1 or TRBD2 (5 bases each). CDR1 MDHEN and CDR2 SYDVKM come from the germline V gene. V was trimmed by 7 bases and J by 6 bases, leaving 19 bases between them. The CDR3 is made up of 14 amino acids.

The V call is TRBV29-1, the J call TRBJ1-6; a weak D match, TRBD1 (6 bases). The germline V gene encodes CDR1 SQVTM and CDR2 ANQGSEA. Trimming took off 6 bases at V and 16 bases at J, with 22 bases between the two ends. This CDR3 has 13 residues. The CDR3 sequence is CSVTEKQGSSLHF. The CDR3 DNA sequence: TGCAGCGTGACCGAGAAACAGGGTTCTTCACTCCACTTT.

V gene TRBV2 combines with J gene TRBJ2-2; D ambiguous. There are 16 residues in the CDR3. V lost 8 bases and J 1 base, leaving 17 bases between the germline ends. Germline CDR1 SNHLY, CDR2 FYNNEI. The CDR3 DNA follows: TGTGCCAGCTCCTGGAGCGCCGCCCAGAACACCGGGGAGCTGTTTTTT. This translates into CASSWSAAQNTGELFF.

The chain links TRBV6-5 to TRBJ1-1; D may be TRBD1 (5 bases). The germline V and J ends were trimmed by 2 bases and 2 bases, with 12 bases remaining between them. CDR3 length: 15 amino acids. Per the germline V gene, CDR1 is MNHEY and CDR2 is SVGAGI. The CDR3 bases are TGTGCCAGCAGTTACCTTGACAGCGGTAACACTGAAGCTTTCTTT. Its translation: CASSYLDSGNTEAFF.

The V and J genes are TRBV6-6 and TRBJ1-5; 10 nucleotides align to TRBD1. Germline CDR1 MNHNY, CDR2 SVGAGI (reference sequence). V gave up 5 bases and J gave up 1 base; unmatched junction bases: 5. The CDR3 runs 16 residues. CDR3 DNA: TGTGCCAGCAGTAGGGACAGGGGAGCAAGCAATCAGCCCCAGCATTTT. Its protein is CASSRDRGASNQPQHF.

The V call is TRBV5-4, the J call TRBJ2-6; a weak D match, TRBD1 (7 bases). Trimming removed 0 bases at V and 0 bases at J, with 10 bases between. CDR3 length: 17 residues. CDR1 SGHNT and CDR2 YYREEE come from the germline V gene (reference sequence). CDR3 nucleotide sequence: TGTGCCAGCAGCTTGGGGCAGGGGGGCTCTGGGGCCAACGTCCTGACTTTC. It yields the protein CASSLGQGGSGANVLTF.

The chain employs TRBV3-1 (or the pseudogene TRBV3-2) and TRBJ1-4; D unresolved. In germline, CDR1 is LGHDT, CDR2 YNNKEL (reference sequence). CDR3 length: 13 amino acids. Trimming stripped 1 base from V and 8 bases from J, with 8 bases between. The CDR3 bases are TGTGCCAGCAGCCAAGGGGTGTCGGAAAAACTGTTTTTT. Amino acids: CASSQGVSEKLFF.

The chain has TRBV7-2 and TRBJ2-7, with 8 bases aligning to TRBD1. The CDR3 has 15 residues. Germline lookup yields CDR1 SGHTA and CDR2 FQGNSA. V lost 5 bases to trimming and J lost 4 bases; unmatched junction nucleotides: 10. CDR3 amino acids: CASSDRQGLWYEQYF. In DNA form, the CDR3 reads TGTGCCAGCAGCGACCGACAGGGGCTTTGGTACGAGCAGTACTTC.

J is TRBJ1-6 and V is TRBV15; 7 nucleotides align to TRBD1. This CDR3 has 16 residues. With 6 bases clipped from V and 4 bases from J, the junction kept 9 bases outside the gene matches. Germline V lookup: CDR1 LNHNV, CDR2 YYDKDF (reference sequence). The CDR3: CATRAGGSGYNSPLHF. In nucleotides, the CDR3 is TGTGCCACCAGAGCAGGGGGATCAGGATATAATTCACCCCTCCACTTT.

This clone was seen only a few times. The V call is TRBV4-1, the J call TRBJ2-7; D is ambiguous. CDR1 is MGHRA and CDR2 is YSYEKL in the germline V gene. V was shortened by 0 bases and J by 4 bases, with 13 bases between the two germline ends. The CDR3 extends over 15 amino acids. The CDR3 protein is CASSQEQDPKYEQYF. Written as DNA, the CDR3 is TGCGCCAGCAGCCAAGAGCAGGACCCAAAGTACGAGCAGTACTTC.

The chain combines TRBV6-1 with TRBJ2-2; 12 bases map to TRBD1. Germline values: CDR1 MNHNS, CDR2 SASEGT. The V segment lost 3 bases and the J segment 6 bases; nucleotides outside the gene matches: 2. The CDR3 has 15 amino acids. The DNA of the CDR3 is TGTGCCAGCAGTGAGGGACAGGGGGCGCCCGGGGAGCTGTTTTTT. It codes for CASSEGQGAPGELFF.

This sequence joins TRBV10-1 and TRBJ2-3; no firm D call. The CDR3 has 12 amino acids. Per the germline V gene, CDR1 is WNHNN and CDR2 is SYGVQD (reference sequence). The V end was cut by 2 bases, the J end by 1 base, with 1 base between. The CDR3 protein is CASSEGTDTQYF. In DNA, the CDR3 is TGCGCCAGCAGTGAGGGCACAGATACGCAGTATTTT.

In this sample, this clone turned up a few times. The V gene is TRBV7-6, the J gene TRBJ2-1; tentative D call: TRBD1 (6 bases). Deletions cut 5 bases from V and 9 bases from J, with 14 bases between. This CDR3 has 13 residues. Germline V gene data show CDR1 as SGHVS and CDR2 as FNYEAQ. The CDR3 region has the DNA TGTGCCAGCAGCCAGGGGCCCATCCTTGAGCAGTTCTTC. Its protein product is CASSQGPILEQFF.

This sequence joins TRBV4-3 and TRBJ2-7; 9 nucleotides align to TRBD1. Germline V gives CDR1 LGHNA, CDR2 YSLEER. The CDR3 extends over 15 amino acids. Trimming removed 5 bases from V and 4 bases from J; junction bases left unmatched: 9. This chain's CDR3 is CASSYTGGAIYEQYF. CDR3 coding DNA: TGCGCCAGCAGCTATACAGGGGGCGCGATATACGAGCAGTACTTC.

The V and J genes are TRBV5-1 and TRBJ2-1; 14 nucleotides line up with TRBD2. This CDR3 has 15 amino acids. J was trimmed by 6 bases and V by 3 bases; bases with no gene match: 2. Germline V gene data show CDR1 as SGHRS and CDR2 as YFSETQ. The CDR3 region is CASSWGTSGSNEQFF. CDR3 bases: TGCGCCAGCAGCTGGGGGACTAGCGGGAGCAATGAGCAGTTCTTC.

This chain uses TRBV3-1 (or the pseudogene TRBV3-2) with TRBJ1-5; no clear D gene. With 4 bases removed from V and 6 bases from J, the gap between germline ends came to 10 bases. The CDR3 has 13 amino acids. The germline V gene encodes CDR1 LGHDT and CDR2 YNNKEL (reference sequence). The CDR3, as DNA: TGTGCCAGCAGCCCCTCGGGTGGTCAGCCCCAGCATTTT. It codes for CASSPSGGQPQHF.

This clone is a singleton in its sample. The chain links TRBV6-6 to TRBJ2-5; the D is unclear. The CDR3 sequence is 15 residues long. Germline CDR1 and CDR2: MNHNY and SVGAGI (reference sequence). The V and J ends lost 2 bases and 2 bases respectively, with 12 bases between them. CDR3 protein: CASSYGPASQETQYF. The CDR3 bases are TGTGCCAGCAGTTACGGACCAGCGAGTCAAGAGACCCAGTACTTC.

The rearrangement joins TRBV7-2 to TRBJ2-2; D unclear. Per germline, CDR1 SGHTA and CDR2 FQGNSA. V shed 5 bases and J shed 4 bases, with 11 bases lying between them. CDR3 length: 14 amino acids. CDR3 region: CASSPPGATGELFF. DNA of the CDR3: TGTGCCAGCAGCCCCCCTGGAGCCACCGGGGAGCTGTTTTTT.

J is TRBJ1-5 and V is TRBV18, with 7 bases that match TRBD1. The V gene's germline CDR1 is KGHSH and CDR2 LQKENI. With V trimmed by 4 bases and J by 5 bases, 5 bases remained unmatched. CDR3 length: 14 residues. In DNA form, the CDR3 reads TGTGCCAGCTCACTGGGGACAGACCATCAGCCCCAGCATTTT. Protein sequence: CASSLGTDHQPQHF. The full variable domain, completed using reference TRBV18 and TRBJ1-5, is NAGVMQNPRHLVRRRGQEARLRCSPMKGHSHVYWYRQLPEEGLKFMVYLQKENIIDESGMPKERFSAEFPKEGPSILRIQQVVRGDSAAYFCASSLGTDHQPQHFGDGTRLSIL.

CDR3 bases: TGTGCCAGTAGTATCCCTGGCGGGAGTTCTTACGAGCAGTACTTC. Translation: CASSIPGGSSYEQYF. The chain recombines TRBV19 with TRBJ2-7; 7 nucleotides align to TRBD2. CDR3 size: 15 residues. The V and J ends lost 3 bases and 4 bases, in that order; junction bases with no gene match: 9. Germline CDR1 reads LNHDA; CDR2 reads SQIVND (reference sequence).

This clone has only one observation. The rearrangement joins TRBV13 to TRBJ2-1; 10 nucleotides match TRBD1. V trimming: 4 bases; J trimming: 9 bases; junction bases outside the gene matches: 9. The CDR3 is made up of 15 amino acids. In germline, CDR1 is PRHDT, CDR2 FYEKMQ (reference sequence). The CDR3 reads CASSSRQGARGEQFF. CDR3 sequence (DNA): TGTGCCAGCAGCTCCAGACAGGGGGCGAGGGGTGAGCAGTTCTTC.

The rearrangement links TRBV3-1 (or the pseudogene TRBV3-2) to TRBJ2-7, with D perhaps TRBD1 (6 bases). Germline V lookup: CDR1 LGHDT, CDR2 YNNKEL (reference sequence). Trimming took off 2 bases at V and 3 bases at J, with 14 bases between the two ends. The CDR3 is 15 residues long. CDR3 loop: CASSQMIRDNYEQYF. CDR3 sequence (DNA): TGTGCCAGCAGCCAAATGATCCGGGACAACTACGAGCAGTACTTC.

This sequence joins TRBV24-1 and TRBJ1-5; 8 bases agree with TRBD1. The CDR3 is made up of 16 amino acids. The J segment lost 7 bases and the V segment lost 5 bases, leaving 12 bases of the junction unmatched. Germline values: CDR1 KGHDR, CDR2 SFDVKD. The CDR3: CATSASTGAKGQPQHF. The CDR3 nucleotides read TGTGCCACCAGTGCCTCGACAGGGGCTAAGGGGCAGCCCCAGCATTTT.

The chain links TRBV3-1 (or the pseudogene TRBV3-2) to TRBJ2-3; 7 nucleotides agree with TRBD2. Germline CDR1 reads LGHDT; CDR2 reads YNNKEL (reference sequence). With 4 bases clipped from V and 2 bases from J, the junction kept 3 bases outside the gene matches. The CDR3 length is 14 residues. The CDR3 spells CASSLWDYTDTQYF. For the CDR3, the DNA is TGTGCCAGCAGCCTCTGGGACTACACAGATACGCAGTATTTT.

Here the CDR3 reads CASSVAKTGVYGYTF. DNA of the CDR3: TGTGCCAGCAGCGTAGCTAAGACAGGGGTCTATGGCTACACCTTC. The genes are TRBV9 and TRBJ1-2; 8 bases are shared with TRBD1. V trimming: 0 bases; J trimming: 4 bases; junction bases outside the gene matches: 5. CDR3 length: 15 amino acids. Germline CDR1 reads SGDLS; CDR2 reads YYNGEE.

The rearrangement joins TRBV9 to TRBJ1-1; no firm D call. The CDR3 is 14 amino acids. Germline lookup yields CDR1 SGDLS and CDR2 YYNGEE. The V and J ends lost 1 base and 7 bases respectively, with 14 bases between them. The CDR3 nucleotides are TGTGCCAGCAGCGTATCAGAGGGCTTAGTTGAAGCTTTCTTT. This encodes CASSVSEGLVEAFF.